Listed here is a single TCR beta chain. Its antigen remains unknown. Profiling relied on immunoSEQ multiplex PCR, and the TCRdb table lists in-frame clones only, not all of them. The data hold 110,000 to 150,000 clones, with roughly nine tenths observed a single time. This sample was included in a study of cytomegalovirus exposure and HLA in healthy donors. General study results and limits: The study designated fewer than 200 TCR beta chains cytomegalovirus-associated.

V was cut by 8 bases and J by 6 bases, with 16 bases left in between. Germline V gives CDR1 SNHLY, CDR2 FYNNEI. The CDR3 is 13 amino acids. The donors were members of the approximately 120-subject validation cohort (separate from the approximately 670-subject first cohort). Sequencing was performed on PBMCs. V usage is TRBV2 and J usage is TRBJ1-1; perhaps TRBD1 as D (6 bases). The receptor comes from a young man in good health and CMV-seronegative. The CDR3 nucleotides are TGTGCCAGCGGGGAACAGGGTTGGTCTGAAGCTTTCTTT. This encodes CASGEQGWSEAFF.